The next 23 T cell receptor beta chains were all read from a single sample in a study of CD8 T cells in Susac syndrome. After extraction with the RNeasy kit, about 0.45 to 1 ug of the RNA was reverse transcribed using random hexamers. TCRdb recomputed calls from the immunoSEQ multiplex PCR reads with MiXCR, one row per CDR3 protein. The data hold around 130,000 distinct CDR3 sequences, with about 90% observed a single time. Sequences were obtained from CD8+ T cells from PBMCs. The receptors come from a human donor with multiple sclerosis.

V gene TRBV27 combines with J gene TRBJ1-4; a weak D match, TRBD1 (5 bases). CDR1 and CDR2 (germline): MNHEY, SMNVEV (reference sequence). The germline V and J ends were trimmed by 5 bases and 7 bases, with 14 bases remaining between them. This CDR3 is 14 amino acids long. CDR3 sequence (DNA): TGTGCCAGCAGTATGGGGGTTACTGGTGAAAAACTGTTTTTT. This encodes CASSMGVTGEKLFF.

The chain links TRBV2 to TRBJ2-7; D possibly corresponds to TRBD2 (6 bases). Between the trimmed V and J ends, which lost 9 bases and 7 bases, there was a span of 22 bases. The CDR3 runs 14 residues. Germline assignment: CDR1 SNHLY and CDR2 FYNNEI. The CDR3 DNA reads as TGTGCCAGGGGGCGGGCGGGGACGCCGTGGGAGCAGTACTTC. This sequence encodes CARGRAGTPWEQYF. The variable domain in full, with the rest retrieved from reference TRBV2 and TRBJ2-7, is EPEVTQTPSHQVTQMGQEVILRCVPISNHLYFYWYRQILGQKVEFLVSFYNNEISEKSEIFDDQFSVERPDGSNFTLKIRSTKLEDSAMYFCARGRAGTPWEQYFGPGTRLTVT.

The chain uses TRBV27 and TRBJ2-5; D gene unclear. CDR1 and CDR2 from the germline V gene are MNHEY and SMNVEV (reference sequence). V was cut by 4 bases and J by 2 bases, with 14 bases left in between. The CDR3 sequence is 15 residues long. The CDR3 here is CASSYSGVPQETQYF. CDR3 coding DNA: TGTGCCAGCAGTTACTCAGGTGTCCCACAAGAGACCCAGTACTTC.

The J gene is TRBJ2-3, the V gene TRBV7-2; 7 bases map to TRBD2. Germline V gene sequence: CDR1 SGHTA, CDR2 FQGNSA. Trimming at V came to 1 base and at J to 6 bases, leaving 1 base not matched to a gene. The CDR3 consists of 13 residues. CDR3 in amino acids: CASSLVSGDTQYF. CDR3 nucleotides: TGTGCCAGCAGCTTAGTTAGCGGGGATACGCAGTATTTT.

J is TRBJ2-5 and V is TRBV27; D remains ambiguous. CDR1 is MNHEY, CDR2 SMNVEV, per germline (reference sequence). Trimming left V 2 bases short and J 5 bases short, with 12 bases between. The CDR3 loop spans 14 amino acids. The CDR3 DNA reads TGTGCCAGCAGTTTACGCCGTTTGGGTGAGACCCAGTACTTC. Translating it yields CASSLRRLGETQYF.

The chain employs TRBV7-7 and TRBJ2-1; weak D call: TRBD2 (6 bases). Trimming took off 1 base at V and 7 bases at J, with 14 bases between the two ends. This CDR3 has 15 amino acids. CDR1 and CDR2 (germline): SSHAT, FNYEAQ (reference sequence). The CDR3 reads CASSLGPGRGNEQFF. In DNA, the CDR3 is TGTGCCAGCAGCTTAGGGCCGGGACGGGGGAATGAGCAGTTCTTC.

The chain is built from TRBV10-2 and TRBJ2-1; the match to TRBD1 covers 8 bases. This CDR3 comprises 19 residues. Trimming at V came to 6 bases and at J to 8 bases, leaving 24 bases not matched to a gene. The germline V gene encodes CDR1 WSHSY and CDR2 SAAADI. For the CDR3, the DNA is TGCGCCAGCAGGAGGGCGACAGGGGACATTTGGGACCCCCACGATGAGCAGTTCTTC. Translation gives CASRRATGDIWDPHDEQFF.

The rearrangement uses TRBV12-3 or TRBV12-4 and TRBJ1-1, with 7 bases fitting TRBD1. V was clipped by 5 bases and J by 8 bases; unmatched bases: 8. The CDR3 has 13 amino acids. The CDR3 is CASSPTGEGEAFF. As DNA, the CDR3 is TGTGCCAGCAGTCCAACAGGGGAGGGGGAAGCTTTCTTT.

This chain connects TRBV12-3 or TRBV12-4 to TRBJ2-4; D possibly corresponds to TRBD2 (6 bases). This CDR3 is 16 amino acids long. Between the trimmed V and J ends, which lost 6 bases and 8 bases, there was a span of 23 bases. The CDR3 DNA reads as TGTGCCAGCAGGGCCAACTGGGGGGAGAGTCTGGACATTCAGTACTTC. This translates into CASRANWGESLDIQYF.

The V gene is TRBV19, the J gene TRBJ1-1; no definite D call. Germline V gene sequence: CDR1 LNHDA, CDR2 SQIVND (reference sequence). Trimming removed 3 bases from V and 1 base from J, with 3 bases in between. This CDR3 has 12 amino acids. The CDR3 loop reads CASSIENTEAFF. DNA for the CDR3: TGTGCCAGTAGTATCGAGAACACTGAAGCTTTCTTT. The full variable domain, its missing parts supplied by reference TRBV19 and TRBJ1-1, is DGGITQSPKYLFRKEGQNVTLSCEQNLNHDAMYWYRQDPGQGLRLIYYSQIVNDFQKGDIAEGYSVSREKKESFPLTVTSAQKNPTAFYLCASSIENTEAFFGQGTRLTVV.

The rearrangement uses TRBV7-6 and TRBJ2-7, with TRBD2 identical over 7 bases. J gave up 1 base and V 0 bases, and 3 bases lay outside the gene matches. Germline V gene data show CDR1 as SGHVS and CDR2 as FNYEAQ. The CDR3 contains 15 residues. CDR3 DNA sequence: TGTGCCAGCAGCTTAGCGTCTAGCGGATCCTACGAGCAGTACTTC. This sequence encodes CASSLASSGSYEQYF.

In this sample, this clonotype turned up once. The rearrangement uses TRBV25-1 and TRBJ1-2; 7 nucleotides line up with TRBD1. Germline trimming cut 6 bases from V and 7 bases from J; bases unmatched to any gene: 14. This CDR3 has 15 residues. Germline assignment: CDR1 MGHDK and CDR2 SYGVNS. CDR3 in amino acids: CASRGGGGDPGGYTF. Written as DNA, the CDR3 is TGTGCCAGCAGGGGCGGAGGGGGCGACCCCGGTGGCTACACCTTC.

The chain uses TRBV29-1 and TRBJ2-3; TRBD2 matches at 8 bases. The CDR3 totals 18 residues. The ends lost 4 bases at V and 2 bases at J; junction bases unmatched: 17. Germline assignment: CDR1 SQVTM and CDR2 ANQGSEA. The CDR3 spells CSVAGLAGLGTHTDTQYF. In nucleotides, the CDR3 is TGCAGCGTTGCTGGTCTAGCGGGCCTAGGGACCCACACAGATACGCAGTATTTT.

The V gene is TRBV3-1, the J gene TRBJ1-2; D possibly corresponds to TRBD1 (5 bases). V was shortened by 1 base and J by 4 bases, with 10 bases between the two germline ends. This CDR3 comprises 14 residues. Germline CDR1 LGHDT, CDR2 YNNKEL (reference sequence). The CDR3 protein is CASSQGGLRYGYTF. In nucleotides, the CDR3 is TGTGCCAGCAGCCAAGGGGGACTTCGCTATGGCTACACCTTC.

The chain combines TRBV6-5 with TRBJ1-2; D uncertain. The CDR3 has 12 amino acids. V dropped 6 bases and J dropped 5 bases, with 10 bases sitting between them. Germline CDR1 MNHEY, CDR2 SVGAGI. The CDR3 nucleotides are TGTGCCAGCAGAGTAGGCCCATATGGCTACACCTTC. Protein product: CASRVGPYGYTF.

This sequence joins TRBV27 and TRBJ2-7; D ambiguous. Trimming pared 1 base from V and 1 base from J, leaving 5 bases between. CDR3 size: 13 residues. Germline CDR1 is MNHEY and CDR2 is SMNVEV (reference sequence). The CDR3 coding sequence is TGTGCCAGCAGTTTATACGGGTCCTACGAGCAGTACTTC. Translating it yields CASSLYGSYEQYF.

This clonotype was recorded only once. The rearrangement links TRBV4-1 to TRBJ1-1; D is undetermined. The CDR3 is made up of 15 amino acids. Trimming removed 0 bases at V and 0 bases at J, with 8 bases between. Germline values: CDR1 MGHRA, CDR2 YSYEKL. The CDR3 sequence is CASSQEEFMNTEAFF. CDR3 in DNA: TGCGCCAGCAGCCAAGAGGAGTTCATGAACACTGAAGCTTTCTTT.

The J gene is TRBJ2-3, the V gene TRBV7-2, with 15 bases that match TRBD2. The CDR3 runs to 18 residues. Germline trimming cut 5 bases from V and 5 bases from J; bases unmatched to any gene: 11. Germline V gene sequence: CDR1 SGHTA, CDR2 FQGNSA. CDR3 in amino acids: CASSPPWTSGRARDTQYF. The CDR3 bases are TGTGCCAGCAGCCCTCCCTGGACTAGCGGGAGGGCCCGAGATACGCAGTATTTT.

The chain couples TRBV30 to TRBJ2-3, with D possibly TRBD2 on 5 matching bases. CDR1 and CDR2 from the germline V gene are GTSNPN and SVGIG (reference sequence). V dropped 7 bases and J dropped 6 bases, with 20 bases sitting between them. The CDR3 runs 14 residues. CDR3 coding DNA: TGTGCCTCGACATTAGGCGGGCCCGCTGATACGCAGTATTTT. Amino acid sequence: CASTLGGPADTQYF.

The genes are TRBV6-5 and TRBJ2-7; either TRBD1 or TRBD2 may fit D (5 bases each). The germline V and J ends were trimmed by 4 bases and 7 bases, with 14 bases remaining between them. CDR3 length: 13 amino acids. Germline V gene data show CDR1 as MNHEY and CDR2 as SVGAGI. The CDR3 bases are TGTGCCAGCAGTTCCGGGGCCACTTCGGAGCAGTACTTC. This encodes CASSSGATSEQYF.

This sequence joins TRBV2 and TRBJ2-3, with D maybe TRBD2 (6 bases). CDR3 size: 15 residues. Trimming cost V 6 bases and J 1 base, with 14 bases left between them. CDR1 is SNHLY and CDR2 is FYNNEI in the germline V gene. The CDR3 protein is CASRALGLGTDTQYF. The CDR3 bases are TGTGCCAGCAGGGCTTTGGGACTTGGCACAGATACGCAGTATTTT.

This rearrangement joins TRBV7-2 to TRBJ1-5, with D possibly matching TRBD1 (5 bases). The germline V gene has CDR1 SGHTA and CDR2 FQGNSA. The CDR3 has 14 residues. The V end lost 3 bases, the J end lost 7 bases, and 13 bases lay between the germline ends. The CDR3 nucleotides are TGTGCCAGCAGCTTCCTGACAGACGTGCAGCCCCAGCATTTT. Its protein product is CASSFLTDVQPQHF.

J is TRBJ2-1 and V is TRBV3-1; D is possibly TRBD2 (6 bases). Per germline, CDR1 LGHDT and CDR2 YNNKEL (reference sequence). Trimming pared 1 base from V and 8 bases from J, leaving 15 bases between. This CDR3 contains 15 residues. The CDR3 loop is CASSQGSFGEDEQFF. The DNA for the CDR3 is TGTGCCAGCAGCCAAGGGTCTTTTGGGGAGGATGAGCAGTTCTTC.